Listed here are 27 T cell receptor beta chains from one sample, sequenced in a study of control samples from healthy donors and cancer patients. The protocol was immunoSEQ multiplex PCR, while the TCRdb copy is restricted to in-frame clones and leaves out a portion. The clone table shows some 190,000 clones, with the ten largest holding about 2.2%. Sample: blood. The receptors shown here come from a woman in her 30s in good health.

The rearrangement uses TRBV28 and TRBJ2-7, with no clear D. Germline-derived CDR1 and CDR2 are MDHEN and SYDVKM. The CDR3 length is 12 residues. V was cut by 1 base and J by 2 bases, with 3 bases left in between. CDR3 in DNA: TGTGCCAGCAGTTTATCCCCCTACGAGCAGTACTTC. Encoded protein: CASSLSPYEQYF.

This chain joins TRBV2 and TRBJ2-2; perhaps TRBD1 as D (6 bases). Trimming stripped 10 bases from V and 0 bases from J, with 12 bases between. The CDR3 is made up of 14 amino acids. CDR1 is SNHLY and CDR2 is FYNNEI in the germline V gene. The CDR3 nucleotides are TGTGCCAATAGTCGACAGGCGAACACCGGGGAGCTGTTTTTT. Translating it yields CANSRQANTGELFF.

V is TRBV9 and J is TRBJ2-6, with D hard to call. CDR1 and CDR2 (germline): SGDLS, YYNGEE. Trimming shortened V by 0 bases and J by 1 base, and 5 bases separated the two germline ends. The CDR3 is 15 residues long. The CDR3 region has the DNA TGTGCCAGCAGCGTAGAAGGGTCTGGGGCCAACGTCCTGACTTTC. Protein sequence: CASSVEGSGANVLTF.

This sequence joins TRBV19 and TRBJ1-1; D gene unclear. The CDR3 runs to 11 residues. The germline gives CDR1 LNHDA, CDR2 SQIVND (reference sequence). Trimming pared 5 bases from V and 11 bases from J, leaving 12 bases between. The CDR3 nucleotides are TGTGCCAGTAGTTTGTCGACTACGGCTTTCTTT. Translation: CASSLSTTAFF. The full variable domain, with the rest looked up from reference TRBV19 and TRBJ1-1, is DGGITQSPKYLFRKEGQNVTLSCEQNLNHDAMYWYRQDPGQGLRLIYYSQIVNDFQKGDIAEGYSVSREKKESFPLTVTSAQKNPTAFYLCASSLSTTAFFGQGTRLTVV.

The chain employs TRBV6-5 and TRBJ2-5, with 9 bases matching TRBD1. The DNA end is a closer match to TRBJ2-7, so the J assignment may be wrong. The CDR3 covers 15 residues. Germline lookup yields CDR1 MNHEY and CDR2 SVGAGI. CDR3: CASSLTGTGHYEQYF. CDR3 coding DNA: TGTGCCAGCAGCCTTACTGGGACAGGGCACTACGAGCAGTACTTC.

The chain joins TRBV5-1 to TRBJ1-6, with no clear D. Trimming left V 0 bases short and J 7 bases short, with 5 bases between. Germline loops: CDR1 SGHRS, CDR2 YFSETQ. This CDR3 is built from 13 residues. CDR3 DNA sequence: TGCGCCAGCAGCTTGGATCCGAATTCACCCCTCCACTTT. Its protein product is CASSLDPNSPLHF. Based on the CDR3 plus reference TRBV5-1 and TRBJ1-6, the full variable domain is KAGVTQTPRYLIKTRGQQVTLSCSPISGHRSVSWYQQTPGQGLQFLFEYFSETQRNKGNFPGRFSGRQFSNSRSEMNVSTLELGDSALYLCASSLDPNSPLHFGNGTRLTVT.

V is TRBV27 and J is TRBJ2-7, with 10 bases aligning to TRBD1. V was clipped by 5 bases and J by 5 bases; unmatched bases: 6. CDR1 is MNHEY and CDR2 is SMNVEV in the germline V gene (reference sequence). This CDR3 spans 14 amino acids. The CDR3 loop reads CASSLGQGIDEQYF. The CDR3 DNA sequence: TGTGCCAGCAGTCTGGGACAGGGGATCGACGAGCAGTACTTC.

The gene calls are TRBV27 and TRBJ1-1; D is unclear. Trimming took off 5 bases at V and 3 bases at J, with 16 bases between the two ends. This CDR3 region has 15 residues. Germline V CDR1 and CDR2: MNHEY, SMNVEV (reference sequence). CDR3 DNA sequence: TGTGCCAGCAGTCCAATCCGACGCGGGGACACTGAAGCTTTCTTT. Amino acid sequence: CASSPIRRGDTEAFF.

This chain's CDR3 is CASSQKIGAIVNTGELFF. CDR3 in DNA: TGTGCCAGCAGCCAAAAAATTGGGGCCATAGTTAACACCGGGGAGCTGTTTTTT. The rearrangement links TRBV14 to TRBJ2-2, with D tentatively TRBD1 (5 bases). The CDR3 has 18 residues. V lost 2 bases to trimming and J lost 2 bases, with 18 bases between them. The germline V gene has CDR1 SGHDN and CDR2 FVKESK. The variable domain in full, with the rest retrieved from reference TRBV14 and TRBJ2-2, is EAGVTQFPSHSVIEKGQTVTLRCDPISGHDNLYWYRRVMGKEIKFLLHFVKESKQDESGMPNNRFLAERTGGTYSTLKVQPAELEDSGVYFCASSQKIGAIVNTGELFFGEGSRLTVL.

This chain uses TRBV3-1 (or the pseudogene TRBV3-2) with TRBJ1-1; D gene uncertain. CDR1 and CDR2 from the germline V gene are LGHDT and YNNKEL (reference sequence). The ends were cut back, 2 bases at V and 4 bases at J, with 8 bases in the middle. This CDR3 region has 13 residues. In nucleotides, the CDR3 is TGTGCCAGCAGCCAATTAGCAGGCACTGAAGCTTTCTTT. It yields the protein CASSQLAGTEAFF.

This chain uses TRBV19 with TRBJ1-1; maybe TRBD1 (6 bases). The V end was cut by 4 bases, the J end by 0 bases, with 12 bases between. Germline assignment: CDR1 LNHDA and CDR2 SQIVND (reference sequence). CDR3 length equals 15 residues. CDR3 sequence reads: CASSRGGYMNTEAFF. The CDR3 nucleotides are TGTGCCAGTAGTAGAGGGGGTTACATGAACACTGAAGCTTTCTTT. The full variable domain, its missing parts supplied by reference TRBV19 and TRBJ1-1, is DGGITQSPKYLFRKEGQNVTLSCEQNLNHDAMYWYRQDPGQGLRLIYYSQIVNDFQKGDIAEGYSVSREKKESFPLTVTSAQKNPTAFYLCASSRGGYMNTEAFFGQGTRLTVV.

The chain is built from TRBV4-1 and TRBJ1-1; 8 bases are shared with TRBD1. Germline V gene lookup returns CDR1 MGHRA and CDR2 YSYEKL. Trimming removed 1 base from V and 5 bases from J; junction bases left unmatched: 9. The CDR3 is 16 amino acids. The CDR3 DNA sequence: TGCGCCAGCAGCCAAGTCAGGGGGCGAGGGGATACTGAAGCTTTCTTT. This encodes CASSQVRGRGDTEAFF.

The rearrangement uses TRBV28 and TRBJ1-1, with a weak D call TRBD1 (6 bases). This CDR3 comprises 15 residues. V was clipped by 6 bases and J by 3 bases, with 17 bases between them. Germline CDR1 reads MDHEN; CDR2 reads SYDVKM. The CDR3 sequence: CASREGSTGHTEAFF. For the CDR3, the DNA is TGTGCCAGCAGGGAAGGATCCACAGGGCACACTGAAGCTTTCTTT.

The rearrangement uses TRBV7-3 and TRBJ2-1, with 13 nucleotides matching TRBD2. In germline, CDR1 is SGHTA, CDR2 FQGTGA. The ends lost 4 bases at V and 7 bases at J; junction bases unmatched: 7. This CDR3 spans 16 amino acids. CDR3 amino acids: CASSSQLAGGLNEQFF. The CDR3 region has the DNA TGTGCCAGCAGCTCCCAACTAGCGGGGGGGCTAAATGAGCAGTTCTTC. Full variable domain (missing parts from reference TRBV7-3 and TRBJ2-1): GAGVSQTPSNKVTEKGKYVELRCDPISGHTALYWYRQSLGQGPEFLIYFQGTGAADDSGLPNDRFFAVRPEGSVSTLKIQRTERGDSAVYLCASSSQLAGGLNEQFFGPGTRLTVL.

The chain combines TRBV28 with TRBJ1-2; weak D call: TRBD1 (5 bases). The CDR3 length is 20 residues. Trimming cost V 5 bases and J 5 bases, with 33 bases left between them. CDR1 and CDR2 from the germline V gene are MDHEN and SYDVKM. In DNA form, the CDR3 reads TGTGCCAGCAGTCAATCCTTAACCCGGACGGCCCGGCGGGGGGTTTATGGCTACACCTTC. The encoded protein is CASSQSLTRTARRGVYGYTF.

CDR3 region: CSVPGTGWREQYF. CDR3 nucleotides: TGCAGCGTCCCTGGGACAGGGTGGCGCGAGCAGTACTTC. The chain links TRBV29-1 to TRBJ2-7; 9 bases line up with TRBD1. The CDR3 contains 13 residues. V dropped 6 bases and J dropped 6; count of bases not matched to a gene: 9. Per germline, CDR1 SQVTM and CDR2 ANQGSEA.

The V gene is TRBV5-1, the J gene TRBJ1-1; tentative D call: TRBD1 (6 bases). This CDR3 region has 13 residues. CDR1 SGHRS and CDR2 YFSETQ come from the germline V gene. V shed 4 bases and J shed 1 base, with 8 bases lying between them. CDR3 DNA sequence: TGCGCCAGCAGCCAACAGGGGAACACTGAAGCTTTCTTT. It yields the protein CASSQQGNTEAFF. Full variable domain (missing parts from reference TRBV5-1 and TRBJ1-1): KAGVTQTPRYLIKTRGQQVTLSCSPISGHRSVSWYQQTPGQGLQFLFEYFSETQRNKGNFPGRFSGRQFSNSRSEMNVSTLELGDSALYLCASSQQGNTEAFFGQGTRLTVV.

The chain recombines TRBV7-9 with TRBJ1-2; D is possibly TRBD1 (5 bases). CDR3 length equals 11 residues. The germline gives CDR1 SEHNR, CDR2 FQNEAQ (reference sequence). Trimming took off 5 bases at V and 6 bases at J, with 7 bases between the two ends. The CDR3 spells CASSTGHGYTF. The CDR3 coding sequence is TGTGCCAGCAGCACAGGTCATGGCTACACCTTC.

This CDR3 reads CASSLGTGSNQPQHF. CDR3 sequence (DNA): TGTGCCAGCAGCTTGGGAACCGGAAGCAATCAGCCCCAGCATTTT. The chain carries TRBV5-4 and TRBJ1-5; D gene unclear. Germline CDR1 SGHNT, CDR2 YYREEE (reference sequence). The V gene lost 0 bases and the J gene lost 1 base, with 8 bases spanning the gap. This CDR3 contains 15 residues.

The J gene is TRBJ2-7, the V gene TRBV19; a weak D match, TRBD1 (5 bases). CDR3 length: 13 amino acids. Germline loops: CDR1 LNHDA, CDR2 SQIVND (reference sequence). Trimming took 6 bases from V and 0 from J, leaving 9 bases between them. The CDR3: CASRDTLSYEQYF. CDR3 coding DNA: TGTGCCAGTAGGGACACCCTCTCCTACGAGCAGTACTTC.

The chain combines TRBV6-5 with TRBJ1-2; D might be TRBD1 (5 bases). V lost 0 bases, J lost 2 bases, and 13 bases lay in between. Germline CDR1 reads MNHEY; CDR2 reads SVGAGI. This CDR3 contains 16 residues. The CDR3 is CASSYSGGGLNYGYTF. In DNA, the CDR3 is TGTGCCAGCAGTTACTCCGGGGGTGGCCTGAACTATGGCTACACCTTC.

J is TRBJ2-5 and V is TRBV9; D is uncertain. V gave up 2 bases and J gave up 2 bases, with 10 bases separating them. The CDR3 has 14 amino acids. Germline V lookup: CDR1 SGDLS, CDR2 YYNGEE. CDR3: CASSVLSSQETQYF. CDR3 nucleotides: TGTGCCAGCAGCGTCCTGAGCTCGCAAGAGACCCAGTACTTC.

The chain employs TRBV5-5 and TRBJ1-1; possibly TRBD1 for D (5 bases). The germline V and J ends were trimmed by 0 bases and 0 bases, with 15 bases remaining between them. The CDR3 totals 17 residues. Germline V gives CDR1 SGHKS, CDR2 YYEKEE (reference sequence). CDR3 region: CASSLGVGEGLNTEAFF. The CDR3 DNA sequence: TGTGCCAGCAGCTTGGGGGTAGGGGAAGGTTTGAACACTGAAGCTTTCTTT.

The rearrangement joins TRBV6-1 to TRBJ1-3; D is undetermined. With 0 bases removed from V and 0 bases from J, the gap between germline ends came to 9 bases. Germline CDR1 MNHNS, CDR2 SASEGT. The CDR3 is 16 residues long. CDR3 in DNA: TGTGCCAGCAGTGAAGCGCTTCGACCCTCTGGAAACACCATATATTTT. Protein product: CASSEALRPSGNTIYF.

The rearrangement joins TRBV11-1 to TRBJ1-1; a possible D gene is TRBD1 (5 bases). Trimming left V 0 bases short and J 3 bases short, with 11 bases between. The CDR3 runs to 15 residues. Germline V gene lookup returns CDR1 SGHAT and CDR2 FQDESV (reference sequence). The CDR3 nucleotides read TGTGCCAGCAGCTTAGCGCTGCAGGGTGACACTGAAGCTTTCTTT. This encodes CASSLALQGDTEAFF.

The V gene is TRBV6-6, the J gene TRBJ1-1; no firm D call. From germline, CDR1 is MNHNY and CDR2 SVGAGI (reference sequence). The CDR3 covers 12 residues. The ends were cut back, 2 bases at V and 0 bases at J, with 1 base in the middle. The DNA for the CDR3 is TGTGCCAGCAGTTACATGAACACTGAAGCTTTCTTT. Translation gives CASSYMNTEAFF.

V gene TRBV2 combines with J gene TRBJ2-1; the match to TRBD2 covers 9 bases. Germline-derived CDR1 and CDR2 are SNHLY and FYNNEI. The CDR3 consists of 15 residues. J lost 4 bases, V lost 8 bases, and 9 bases had no gene match. In nucleotides, the CDR3 is TGTGCCAGCCGGGGAGCTAGCGGGGTATACAATGAGCAGTTCTTC. Its protein product is CASRGASGVYNEQFF.